This TCR beta chain appears in the sequencing data of a study of T cells in tumors and immune-related adverse events. The CDR3 runs 12 residues. Per germline, CDR1 MNHNS and CDR2 SASEGT. Trimming cost V 2 bases and J 5 bases, with 3 bases left between them. Libraries were prepared by immunoSEQ multiplex PCR; TCRdb keeps only in-frame clonotypes and omits some of them. The sample records roughly 10,000 clones, roughly 92% being singletons. The input for sequencing was lymph node tissue, taken from a patient treated with anti-PD-1 therapy. The rearrangement links TRBV6-1 to TRBJ1-4; D call uncertain. The clonotype was recovered from a female donor with metastatic renal cell carcinoma. The CDR3 region is CASSEWNEKLFF. CDR3 nucleotides: TGTGCCAGCAGTGAATGGAATGAAAAACTGTTTTTT.